This T cell receptor beta chain was obtained from a study of PD-1 blockade in mismatch repair-deficient tumors. The CDR3 runs 11 residues. Germline CDR1 MDHEN, CDR2 SYDVKM. Trimming took off 10 bases at V and 14 bases at J, with 18 bases between the two ends. The assay was immunoSEQ multiplex PCR, and TCRdb's table has in-frame clones only and misses some. The table has some 16,000 clones, over 70% seen once; the top ten hold 1.5% to 2%. The TCR comes from an adult with mismatch repair-deficient cancer. The sample here was PBMCs, taken less than 25 weeks after starting pembrolizumab. The chain recombines TRBV28 with TRBJ2-4; no definite D call. CDR3 in amino acids: CATESGFFEYF. CDR3 coding DNA: TGTGCCACCGAGTCCGGGTTTTTTGAGTACTTC.